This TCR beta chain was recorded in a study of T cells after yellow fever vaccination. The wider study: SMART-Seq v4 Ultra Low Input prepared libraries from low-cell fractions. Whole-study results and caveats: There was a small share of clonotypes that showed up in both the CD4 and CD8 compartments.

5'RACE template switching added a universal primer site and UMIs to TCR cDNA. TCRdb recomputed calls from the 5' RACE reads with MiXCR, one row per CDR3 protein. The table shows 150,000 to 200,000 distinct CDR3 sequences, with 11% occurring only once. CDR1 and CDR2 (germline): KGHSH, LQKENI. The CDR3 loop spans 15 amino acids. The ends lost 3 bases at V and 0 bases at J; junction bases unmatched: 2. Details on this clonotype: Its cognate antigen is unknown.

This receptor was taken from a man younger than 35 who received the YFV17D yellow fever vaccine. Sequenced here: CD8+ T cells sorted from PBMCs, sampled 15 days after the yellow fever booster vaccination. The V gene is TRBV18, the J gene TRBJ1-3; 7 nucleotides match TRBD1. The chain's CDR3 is CASSPRGRSGNTIYF. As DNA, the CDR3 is TGTGCCAGCTCACCGAGGGGGCGCTCTGGAAACACCATATATTTT.